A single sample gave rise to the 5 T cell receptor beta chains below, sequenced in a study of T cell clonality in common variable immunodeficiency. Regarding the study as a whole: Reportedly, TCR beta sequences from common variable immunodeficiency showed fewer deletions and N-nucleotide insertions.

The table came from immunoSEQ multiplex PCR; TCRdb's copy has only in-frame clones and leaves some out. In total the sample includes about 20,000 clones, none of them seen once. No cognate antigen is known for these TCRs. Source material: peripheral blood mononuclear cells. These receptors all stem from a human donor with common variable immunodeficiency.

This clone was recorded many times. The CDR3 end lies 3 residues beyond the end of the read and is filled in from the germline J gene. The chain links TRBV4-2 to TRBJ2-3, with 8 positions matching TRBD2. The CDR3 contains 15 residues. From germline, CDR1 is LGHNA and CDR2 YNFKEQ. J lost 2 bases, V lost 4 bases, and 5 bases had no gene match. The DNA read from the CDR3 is TGTGCCAGCAGCCCTCTAGCGGGCCTCACAGATACG. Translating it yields CASSPLAGLTDT. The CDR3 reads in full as CASSPLAGLTDTQYF.

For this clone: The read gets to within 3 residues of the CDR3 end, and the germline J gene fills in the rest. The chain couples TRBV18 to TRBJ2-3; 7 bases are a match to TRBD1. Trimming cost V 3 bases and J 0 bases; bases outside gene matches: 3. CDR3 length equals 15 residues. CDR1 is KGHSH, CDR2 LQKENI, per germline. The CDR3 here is CASSPQTGSTDTQYF. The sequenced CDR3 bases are TGTGCCAGCTCACCGCAGACAGGGAGCACAGATACG. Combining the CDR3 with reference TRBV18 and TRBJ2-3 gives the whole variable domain NAGVMQNPRHLVRRRGQEARLRCSPMKGHSHVYWYRQLPEEGLKFMVYLQKENIIDESGMPKERFSAEFPKEGPSILRIQQVVRGDSAAYFCASSPQTGSTDTQYFGPGTRLTVL.

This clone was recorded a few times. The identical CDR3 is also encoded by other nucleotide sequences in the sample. CDR3 DNA, as far as it was read: TGCAGCGGGAATAGCGGTTCCTACAATGAG. Protein sequence: CSGNSGSYNE. The full CDR3 sequence reads CSGNSGSYNEQFF. This chain connects TRBV29-1 to TRBJ2-1, with D possibly being TRBD2 (6 bases). The CDR3 end is not reached by the read, which stops 3 residues before it; the germline J gene fills it in. CDR3 length equals 13 residues. CDR1 and CDR2 (germline): SQVTM, ANQGSEA. Deletions cut 7 bases from V and 1 base from J, with 11 bases between.

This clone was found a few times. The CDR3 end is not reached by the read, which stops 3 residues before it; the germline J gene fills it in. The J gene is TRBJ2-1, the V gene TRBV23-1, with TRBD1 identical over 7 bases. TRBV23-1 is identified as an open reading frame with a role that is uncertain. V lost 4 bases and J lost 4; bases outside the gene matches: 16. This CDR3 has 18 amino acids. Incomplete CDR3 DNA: TGCGCCAGCAGTCGCCAGGGGGTTCCCACCGTTGCATACAATGAG. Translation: CASSRQGVPTVAYNE. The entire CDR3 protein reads CASSRQGVPTVAYNEQFF.

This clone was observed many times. CDR3 sequence: CSAPVINQETQYF. The CDR3 bases that were read are TGCAGTGCTCCCGTAATAAACCAAGAGACC. The chain employs TRBV20-1 and TRBJ2-5; D is undetermined. Read sequence stops 3 residues before the CDR3 end, and the germline J gene provides the missing end. The CDR3 totals 13 residues. The V gene lost 5 bases and the J gene lost 0 bases, with 10 bases spanning the gap. Germline CDR1 DFQATT, CDR2 SNEGSKA (reference sequence).